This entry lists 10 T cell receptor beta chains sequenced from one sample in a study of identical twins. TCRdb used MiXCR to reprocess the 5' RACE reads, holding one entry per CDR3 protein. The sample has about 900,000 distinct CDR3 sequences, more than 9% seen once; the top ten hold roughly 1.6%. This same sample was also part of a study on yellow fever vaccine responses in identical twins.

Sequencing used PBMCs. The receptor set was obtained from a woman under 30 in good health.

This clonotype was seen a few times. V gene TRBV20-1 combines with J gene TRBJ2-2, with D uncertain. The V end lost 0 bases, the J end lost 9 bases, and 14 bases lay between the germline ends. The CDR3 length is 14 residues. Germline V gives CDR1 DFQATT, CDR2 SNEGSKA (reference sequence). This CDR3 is CSARDHARPWELFF. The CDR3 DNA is TGCAGTGCTAGAGATCATGCTAGACCTTGGGAGCTGTTTTTT.

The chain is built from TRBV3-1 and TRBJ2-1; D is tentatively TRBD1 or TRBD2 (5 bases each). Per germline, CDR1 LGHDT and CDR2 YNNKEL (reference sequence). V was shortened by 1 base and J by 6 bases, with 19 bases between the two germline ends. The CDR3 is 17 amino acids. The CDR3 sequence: CASSQGLGEAPLNEQFF. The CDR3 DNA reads TGTGCCAGCAGCCAAGGTTTGGGGGAAGCTCCCCTCAATGAGCAGTTCTTC.

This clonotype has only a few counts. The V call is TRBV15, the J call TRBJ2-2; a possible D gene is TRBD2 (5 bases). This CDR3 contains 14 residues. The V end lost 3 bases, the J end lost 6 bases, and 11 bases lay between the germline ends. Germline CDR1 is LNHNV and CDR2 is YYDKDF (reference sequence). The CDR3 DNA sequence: TGTGCCACCAGCAGGGAGCGGTTAGCCGGGGAGCTGTTTTTT. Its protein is CATSRERLAGELFF.

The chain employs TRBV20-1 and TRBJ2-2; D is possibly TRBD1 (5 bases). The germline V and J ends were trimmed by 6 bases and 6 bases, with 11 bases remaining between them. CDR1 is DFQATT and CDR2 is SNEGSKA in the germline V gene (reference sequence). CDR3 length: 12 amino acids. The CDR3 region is CSAKGSPGELFF. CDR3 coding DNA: TGCAGTGCCAAGGGGTCCCCCGGGGAGCTGTTTTTT.

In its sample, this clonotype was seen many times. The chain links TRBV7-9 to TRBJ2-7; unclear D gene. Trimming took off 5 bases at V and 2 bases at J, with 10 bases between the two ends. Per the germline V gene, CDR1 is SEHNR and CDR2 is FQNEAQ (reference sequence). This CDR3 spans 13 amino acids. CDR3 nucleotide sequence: TGTGCCAGCAGCCCCAAGGGCCCCTACGAGCAGTACTTC. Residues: CASSPKGPYEQYF.

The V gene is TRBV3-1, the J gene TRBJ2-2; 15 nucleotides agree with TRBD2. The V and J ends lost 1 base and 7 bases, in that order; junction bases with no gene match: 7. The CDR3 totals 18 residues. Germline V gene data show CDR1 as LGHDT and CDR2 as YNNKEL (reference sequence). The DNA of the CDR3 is TGTGCCAGCAGCCAAGGGACTAGCGGGAGGGCCGACAGCGGGGAGCTGTTTTTT. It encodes CASSQGTSGRADSGELFF.

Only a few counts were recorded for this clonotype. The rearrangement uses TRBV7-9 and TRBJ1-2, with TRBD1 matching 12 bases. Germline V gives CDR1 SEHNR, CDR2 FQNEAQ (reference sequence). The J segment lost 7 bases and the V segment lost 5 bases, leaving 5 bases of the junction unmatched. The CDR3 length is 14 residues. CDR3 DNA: TGTGCCAGCAGCCACCCGGGACAGGGGGCTGGCTACACCTTC. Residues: CASSHPGQGAGYTF.

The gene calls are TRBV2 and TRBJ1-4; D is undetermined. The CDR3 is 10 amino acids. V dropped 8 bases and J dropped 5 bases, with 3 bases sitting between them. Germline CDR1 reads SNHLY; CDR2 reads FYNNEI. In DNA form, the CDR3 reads TGTGCCAGCGAAAATGAAAAACTGTTTTTT. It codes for CASENEKLFF.

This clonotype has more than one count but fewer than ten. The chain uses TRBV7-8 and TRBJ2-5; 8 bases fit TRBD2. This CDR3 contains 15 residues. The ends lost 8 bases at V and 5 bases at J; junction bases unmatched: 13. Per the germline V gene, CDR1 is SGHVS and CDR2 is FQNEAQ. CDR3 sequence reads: CASYPAGGVRETQYF. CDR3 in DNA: TGTGCCAGCTACCCTGCCGGGGGGGTCAGGGAGACCCAGTACTTC.

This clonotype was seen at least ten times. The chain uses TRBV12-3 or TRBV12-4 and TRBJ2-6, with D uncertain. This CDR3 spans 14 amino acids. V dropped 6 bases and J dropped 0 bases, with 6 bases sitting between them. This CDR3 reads CASSHSSGANVLTF. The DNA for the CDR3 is TGTGCCAGCAGCCACAGCTCTGGGGCCAACGTCCTGACTTTC.